Below, one T cell receptor beta chain is given with its context. The antigen remains unidentified. CDR3 length: 16 residues. Trimming took off 0 bases at V and 2 bases at J, with 12 bases between the two ends. The germline V gene has CDR1 SGHDN and CDR2 FVKESK. The data stem from a study of T cell repertoires in cytomegalovirus infection. Turning to the study itself: Shared public TCR beta signatures pointed to both CMV infection and a matching HLA type.

Study-wide results and limits: Carriage of CMV together with the relevant HLA was identifiable through cumulative public TCR beta family frequency.

TCRdb processed the reads anew with MiXCR; each CDR3 protein has one entry. The sample contains over 100,000 distinct CDR3 sequences, around 9.1% of which appear only once. This receptor was obtained from a human donor in good health (CMV status not recorded). Some clones in this sample may be carry-over from other donors' samples. The chain has TRBV14 and TRBJ2-3; D gene uncertain. Sequencing was performed on PBMCs, sequenced either directly or after in vitro stimulation (not recorded which). Here the CDR3 reads CASSQDVSFFTDTQYF. CDR3 sequence (DNA): TGTGCCAGCAGCCAAGATGTTAGCTTCTTCACAGATACGCAGTATTTT. Supplemented by reference TRBV14 and TRBJ2-3, the full variable domain reads EAGVTQFPSHSVIEKGQTVTLRCDPISGHDNLYWYRRVMGKEIKFLLHFVKESKQDESGMPNNRFLAERTGGTYSTLKVQPAELEDSGVYFCASSQDVSFFTDTQYFGPGTRLTVL.